The T cell receptor beta chain described here comes from a study of CD8+ T cells in alopecia areata. Overall study context: Each of the treated patients was given oral tofacitinib, 5 to 10 mg twice daily, for moderate-to-severe alopecia areata. Overall study findings and caveats: Tissue-resident alphabeta T cells belonging to normal skin likewise get sequenced within scalp specimens.

After isolation, RNA underwent reverse transcription to generate cDNA as the sequencing template. Produced via immunoSEQ multiplex PCR; TCRdb's table is partial and in-frame only. The table shows fewer than 250,000 clones, with over 40% occurring only once. Germline V gene sequence: CDR1 SGHRS, CDR2 YFSETQ. The CDR3 has 14 residues. After removal of 7 bases from V and 10 bases from J, the junction contained 13 bases not matched to a gene. Treatment defined: oral pan-JAK inhibitor, 5-10 mg twice daily. A word on this clone: No antigen is known for it.

V usage is TRBV5-1 and J usage is TRBJ2-1; 8 bases match TRBD2. The receptor was derived from a human donor with alopecia areata. Specimen: CD4+ T cells sorted from blood, collected at roughly week 38, from a patient treated with tofacitinib. The CDR3 sequence: CASGPVTSGREQFF. In nucleotides, the CDR3 is TGCGCCAGCGGTCCGGTAACTAGCGGACGGGAGCAGTTCTTC.